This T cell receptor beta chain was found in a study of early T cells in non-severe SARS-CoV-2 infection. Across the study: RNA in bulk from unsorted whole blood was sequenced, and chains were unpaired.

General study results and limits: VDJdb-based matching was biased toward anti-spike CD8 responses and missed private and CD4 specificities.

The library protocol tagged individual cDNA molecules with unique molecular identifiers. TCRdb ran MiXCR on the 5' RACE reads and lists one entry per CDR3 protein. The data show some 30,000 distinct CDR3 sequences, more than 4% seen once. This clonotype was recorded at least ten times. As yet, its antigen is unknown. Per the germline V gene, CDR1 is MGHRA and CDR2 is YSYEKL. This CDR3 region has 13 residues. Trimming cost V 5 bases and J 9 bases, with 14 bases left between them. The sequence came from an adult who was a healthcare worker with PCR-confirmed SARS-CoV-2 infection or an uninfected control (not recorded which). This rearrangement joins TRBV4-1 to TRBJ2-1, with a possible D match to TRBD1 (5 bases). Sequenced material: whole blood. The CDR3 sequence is CASSFLRGGEQFF. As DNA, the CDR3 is TGCGCCAGCAGCTTCCTAAGGGGTGGTGAGCAGTTCTTC.